The rows below give T cell receptor beta chains drawn from one sample of a study of T-cell memory formation after mild COVID-19. MiXCR was run by TCRdb on the 5' RACE reads, yielding one entry per CDR3 protein. The table lists a few hundred thousand distinct CDR3 sequences, roughly 17% of them singletons. The sequenced sample consisted of PBMCs or a T cell subset sorted from them (not recorded which). The source is a man aged 18 to 35 who had mild COVID-19 (a few samples of this study predate the infection). Cell type and time point are not known. CDR3s include the opening cysteine and the closing phenylalanine or tryptophan. The order of the fields is J gene, D gene, V gene, clone size, CDR3 DNA, CDR3 protein. D genes are given only for firm matches. Rows give clone size only sometimes, using once, few, many, or a class for an expanded clone.

j_call: TRBJ1-1; d_call: .; v_call: TRBV20-1; clone_size: .; cdr3_nt: TGCAGTGCTAGAGCCCTTGACAGAAACACTGAAGCTTTCTTT; cdr3_aa: CSARALDRNTEAFF
j_call: TRBJ2-5; d_call: .; v_call: TRBV27; clone_size: many; cdr3_nt: TGTGCCAGCAGTTCCCCGGCGAGCCTAGAGACCCAGTACTTC; cdr3_aa: CASSSPASLETQYF
j_call: TRBJ1-1; d_call: .; v_call: TRBV4-2; clone_size: .; cdr3_nt: TGTGCCAGCAGCGCGAACTCCGGGGCCGAAGCTTTCTTT; cdr3_aa: CASSANSGAEAFF
j_call: TRBJ1-2; d_call: .; v_call: TRBV12-3/TRBV12-4; clone_size: .; cdr3_nt: TGTGCCAGCAGTGTAGGACCGACCTATGGCTACACCTTC; cdr3_aa: CASSVGPTYGYTF
j_call: TRBJ1-4; d_call: .; v_call: TRBV12-3/TRBV12-4; clone_size: .; cdr3_nt: TGTGCCAGCAGACCCTACGGGGGGAGGAATGAAAAACTGTTTTTT; cdr3_aa: CASRPYGGRNEKLFF
j_call: TRBJ1-4; d_call: .; v_call: TRBV12-3/TRBV12-4; clone_size: .; cdr3_nt: TGTGCCAGCACTCCGGGGGAATCTGAAAAACTGTTTTTT; cdr3_aa: CASTPGESEKLFF
j_call: TRBJ1-1; d_call: TRBD1; v_call: TRBV7-2; clone_size: few; cdr3_nt: TGTGCCAGCAGCCGTGACCCCCGGGACAGTCTTTTCTTT; cdr3_aa: CASSRDPRDSLFF
j_call: TRBJ2-3; d_call: TRBD2; v_call: TRBV28; clone_size: few; cdr3_nt: TGTGCCGGCAATCGGCGGGGGGGCCGGGATACGCAGTATTTT; cdr3_aa: CAGNRRGGRDTQYF
j_call: TRBJ2-2; d_call: TRBD2; v_call: TRBV7-2; clone_size: .; cdr3_nt: TGTGCCAGCAGCCGCCGACTAGCGGGCACCGGGGAGCTGTTTTTT; cdr3_aa: CASSRRLAGTGELFF
j_call: TRBJ2-7; d_call: .; v_call: TRBV20-1; clone_size: many; cdr3_nt: TGCAGTGCTACCCGTGGGGGATCCTACGAGCAGTACTTC; cdr3_aa: CSATRGGSYEQYF
j_call: TRBJ1-1; d_call: .; v_call: TRBV6-2/TRBV6-3; clone_size: .; cdr3_nt: TGTGCCAGCACCCCGGCAGAGAACACTGAAGCTTTCTTT; cdr3_aa: CASTPAENTEAFF
j_call: TRBJ1-3; d_call: .; v_call: TRBV9; clone_size: many; cdr3_nt: TGTGCCAGCAGCGTAGCTAATCCAGGGTCTGGAAACACCATATATTTT; cdr3_aa: CASSVANPGSGNTIYF
j_call: TRBJ2-2; d_call: TRBD2; v_call: TRBV7-9; clone_size: .; cdr3_nt: TGTGCCAGCAGCTCCGGGACTAGTGCCCCTCTCACCGGGGAGCTGTTTTTT; cdr3_aa: CASSSGTSAPLTGELFF
j_call: TRBJ2-7; d_call: TRBD2; v_call: TRBV15; clone_size: .; cdr3_nt: TGTGCCACCAGCCACCGGGAGGGGGACGAGCAGTACTTC; cdr3_aa: CATSHREGDEQYF
j_call: TRBJ1-1; d_call: .; v_call: TRBV29-1; clone_size: .; cdr3_nt: TGCAGCGTCGTCGACATTCGGAACACTGAAGCTTTCTTT; cdr3_aa: CSVVDIRNTEAFF
j_call: TRBJ2-7; d_call: .; v_call: TRBV12-3/TRBV12-4; clone_size: .; cdr3_nt: TGTGCCAGCAGCCCGGGACGAAGGAAGGAGCAGTACTTC; cdr3_aa: CASSPGRRKEQYF
j_call: TRBJ1-2; d_call: .; v_call: TRBV7-9; clone_size: few; cdr3_nt: TGTGCCAGCAGCCAATATGGGGATGGCTACACCTTC; cdr3_aa: CASSQYGDGYTF
j_call: TRBJ2-6; d_call: .; v_call: TRBV4-2; clone_size: few; cdr3_nt: TGTGCCAGCAGCCAGGGACCGGGAGAAGGGTCCTCTGGGGCCAACGTCCTGACTTTC; cdr3_aa: CASSQGPGEGSSGANVLTF
j_call: TRBJ1-2; d_call: TRBD1; v_call: TRBV7-8; clone_size: .; cdr3_nt: TGTGCCAGCAGCTGGGACAGGGGGGACAACTATGGCTACACCTTC; cdr3_aa: CASSWDRGDNYGYTF
j_call: TRBJ1-5; d_call: .; v_call: TRBV12-3/TRBV12-4; clone_size: .; cdr3_nt: TGTGCCAGCAGTTTACGCCTGGGCAATCAGCCCCAGCATTTT; cdr3_aa: CASSLRLGNQPQHF